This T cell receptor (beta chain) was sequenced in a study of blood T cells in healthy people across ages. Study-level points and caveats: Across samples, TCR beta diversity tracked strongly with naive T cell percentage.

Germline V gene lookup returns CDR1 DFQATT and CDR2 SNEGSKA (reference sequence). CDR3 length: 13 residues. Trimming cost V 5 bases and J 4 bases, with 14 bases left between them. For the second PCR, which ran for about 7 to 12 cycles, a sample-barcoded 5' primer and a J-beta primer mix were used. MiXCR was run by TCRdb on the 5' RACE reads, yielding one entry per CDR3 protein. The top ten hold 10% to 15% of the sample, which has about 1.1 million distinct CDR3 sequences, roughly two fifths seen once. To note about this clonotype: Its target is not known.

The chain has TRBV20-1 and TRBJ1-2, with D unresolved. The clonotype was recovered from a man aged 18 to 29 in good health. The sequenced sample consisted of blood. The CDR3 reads CSAQVNLGYGYTF. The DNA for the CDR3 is TGCAGTGCTCAGGTTAACCTCGGCTATGGCTACACCTTC.